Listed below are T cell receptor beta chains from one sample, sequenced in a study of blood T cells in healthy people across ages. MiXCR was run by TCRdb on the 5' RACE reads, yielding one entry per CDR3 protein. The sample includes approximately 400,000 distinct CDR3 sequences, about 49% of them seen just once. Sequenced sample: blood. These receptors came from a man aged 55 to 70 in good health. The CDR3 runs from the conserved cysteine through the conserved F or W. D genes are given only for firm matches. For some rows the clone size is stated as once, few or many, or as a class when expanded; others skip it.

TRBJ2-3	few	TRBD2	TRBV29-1	CSVGGNLAGVEDTQYF	TGCAGCGTTGGTGGGAACCTAGCGGGAGTTGAGGATACGCAGTATTTT
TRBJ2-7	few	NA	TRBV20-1	CSARGGVRSYEQYF	TGCAGTGCTAGAGGAGGGGTTAGGTCCTACGAGCAGTACTTC
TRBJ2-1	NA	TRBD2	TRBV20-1	CSARTSGSDEQFF	TGCAGTGCTCGGACTAGCGGGAGTGATGAGCAGTTCTTC
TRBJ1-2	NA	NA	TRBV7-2	CASSVSGMNYGYTF	TGTGCCAGCAGCGTAAGCGGGATGAACTATGGCTACACCTTC
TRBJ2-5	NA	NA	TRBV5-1	CASSGEGQETQYF	TGCGCCAGCAGCGGTGAGGGGCAAGAGACCCAGTACTTC
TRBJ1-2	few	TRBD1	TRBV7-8	CASSPRTGRGYTF	TGTGCCAGCAGCCCGAGGACAGGAAGGGGTTACACCTTC
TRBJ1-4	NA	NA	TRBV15	CASNRVGGEKLFF	TGTGCCAGTAACAGGGTAGGAGGTGAAAAACTGTTTTTT
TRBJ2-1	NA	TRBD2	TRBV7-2	CASSHPSGGANEQFF	TGTGCCAGCAGCCACCCTAGCGGGGGGGCCAATGAGCAGTTCTTC
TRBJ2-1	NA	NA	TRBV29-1	CSVDGRPSSYNEQFF	TGCAGCGTTGACGGGCGGCCAAGCTCCTACAATGAGCAGTTCTTC
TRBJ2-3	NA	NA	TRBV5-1	CASSFNGDTQYF	TGCGCCAGCAGCTTTAACGGTGATACGCAGTATTTT
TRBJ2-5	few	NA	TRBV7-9	CASSLGMETQYF	TGTGCCAGCAGCTTAGGGATGGAGACCCAGTACTTC
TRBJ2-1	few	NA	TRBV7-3	CASSLNFDQQFF	TGTGCCAGCAGCCTGAACTTTGATCAGCAGTTCTTC
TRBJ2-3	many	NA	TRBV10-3	CAVAATKGADTQYF	TGTGCCGTCGCCGCAACGAAGGGAGCAGATACGCAGTATTTT
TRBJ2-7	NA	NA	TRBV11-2	CASSPRGAVSYEQYF	TGTGCCAGCAGCCCTAGAGGTGCAGTCTCCTACGAGCAGTACTTC
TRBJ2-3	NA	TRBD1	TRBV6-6	CASSSTDRPFGQYF	TGTGCCAGCAGTTCAACGGACAGGCCCTTTGGGCAGTATTTT
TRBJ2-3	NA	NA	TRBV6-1	CASSEQGSYTDTQYF	TGTGCCAGCAGTGAACAGGGATCCTACACAGATACGCAGTATTTT
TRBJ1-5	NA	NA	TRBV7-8	CASSLAILMGQPQHF	TGTGCCAGCAGCTTAGCGATTCTTATGGGTCAGCCCCAGCATTTT
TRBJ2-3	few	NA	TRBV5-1	CASRSGTDTQYF	TGCGCCAGCAGGAGCGGGACAGATACGCAGTATTTT
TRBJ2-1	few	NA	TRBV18	CASSPTANNEQFF	TGTGCTAGCTCACCAACAGCGAACAATGAGCAGTTCTTC
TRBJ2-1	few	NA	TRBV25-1	CASRGLGRGEQFF	TGTGCCAGCAGGGGACTTGGAAGGGGTGAGCAGTTCTTC
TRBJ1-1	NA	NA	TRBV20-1	CSAGQLYTEAFF	TGCAGTGCGGGACAACTTTACACTGAAGCTTTCTTT
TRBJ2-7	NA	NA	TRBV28	CASSQVELSSYEQYF	TGTGCCAGCAGTCAGGTTGAGTTAAGCTCCTACGAGCAGTACTTC
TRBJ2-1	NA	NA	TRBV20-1	CSASAWRYEQFF	TGCAGTGCCTCGGCCTGGAGGTATGAGCAGTTCTTC
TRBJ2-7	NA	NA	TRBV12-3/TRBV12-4	CASSLGSGDEQYF	TGTGCCAGCAGTCTTGGATCCGGTGACGAGCAGTACTTC
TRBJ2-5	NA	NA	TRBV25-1	CASSQGTITQETQYF	TGTGCCAGCAGTCAGGGGACGATTACCCAAGAGACCCAGTACTTC
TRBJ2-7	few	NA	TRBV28	CASSSGLGLVEQYF	TGTGCCAGCAGTTCGGGACTGGGTTTGGTAGAGCAGTACTTC
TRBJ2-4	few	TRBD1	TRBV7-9	CASSLGDRWDIQYF	TGTGCCAGCAGCTTAGGGGACAGGTGGGACATTCAGTACTTC
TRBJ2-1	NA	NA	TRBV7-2	CASLGTTYNEQFF	TGTGCCAGCCTGGGGACAACCTACAATGAGCAGTTCTTC
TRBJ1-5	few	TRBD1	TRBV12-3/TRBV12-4	CASSLGRTGRANQPQHF	TGTGCCAGCAGTTTAGGTCGGACAGGGAGGGCCAATCAGCCCCAGCATTTT
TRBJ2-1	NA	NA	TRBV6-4	CASSVSHNSYNEQFF	TGTGCCAGCAGTGTCTCCCACAACTCCTACAATGAGCAGTTCTTC
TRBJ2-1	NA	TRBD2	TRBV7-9	CASSDRGGASGRYEQFF	TGTGCCAGCAGCGACCGAGGGGGGGCTAGCGGGAGATATGAGCAGTTCTTC
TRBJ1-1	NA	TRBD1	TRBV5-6	CASSWGQPGTEAFF	TGTGCCAGCAGCTGGGGACAGCCAGGCACTGAAGCTTTCTTT
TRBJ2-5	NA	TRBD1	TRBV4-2	CASSYGQGRQETQYF	TGTGCCAGCAGTTACGGACAGGGGAGACAAGAGACCCAGTACTTC
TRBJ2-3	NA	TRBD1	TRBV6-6	CASRDSDRGGDTQYF	TGTGCCAGCAGAGACTCGGACAGGGGTGGAGATACGCAGTATTTT
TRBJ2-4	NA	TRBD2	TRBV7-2	CASSLSLRTRSYGQYF	TGTGCCAGCAGCTTATCTTTGAGGACTAGGTCCTACGGGCAGTACTTC
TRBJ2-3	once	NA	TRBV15	CATSRDSADTQYF	TGTGCCACCAGCAGAGATTCGGCAGATACGCAGTATTTT
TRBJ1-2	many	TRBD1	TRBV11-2	CASSRTGGSGYTF	TGTGCCAGCAGTCGTACAGGGGGCAGTGGCTACACCTTC
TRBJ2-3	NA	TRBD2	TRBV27	CASSFQAGLTDTQYF	TGCGCCAGCAGTTTTCAAGCGGGACTCACAGATACGCAGTATTTT
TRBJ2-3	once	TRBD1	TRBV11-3	CASSLGTGGGADTQYF	TGTGCCAGCAGCCTCGGGACAGGGGGTGGGGCAGATACGCAGTATTTT
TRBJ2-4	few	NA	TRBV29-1	CSVVGGPQRRDIQYF	TGCAGCGTTGTGGGCGGACCACAGAGAAGGGACATTCAGTACTTC
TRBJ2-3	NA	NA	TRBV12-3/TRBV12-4	CASSLAAALSTDTQYF	TGTGCCAGCAGTTTAGCCGCGGCCCTTAGCACAGATACGCAGTATTTT
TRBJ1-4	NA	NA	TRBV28	CASSPRSILGHEKLFF	TGTGCCAGCAGTCCCAGGAGCATCCTGGGTCATGAAAAACTGTTTTTT
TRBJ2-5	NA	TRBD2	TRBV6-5	CASNQAGAETQYF	TGCGCCAGCAATCAAGCGGGGGCAGAGACCCAGTACTTC
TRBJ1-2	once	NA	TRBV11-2	CASSLGGLSDYGYTF	TGTGCCAGCAGCTTGGGGGGGCTATCGGACTATGGCTACACCTTC
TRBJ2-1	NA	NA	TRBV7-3	CASSLTARGRRAVGYNEQFF	TGTGCCAGCAGCTTAACGGCAAGGGGCAGGAGGGCCGTGGGCTACAATGAGCAGTTCTTC
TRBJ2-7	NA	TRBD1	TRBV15	CATSRSGTGAYEQYF	TGTGCCACCAGCAGATCTGGGACAGGGGCGTACGAGCAGTACTTC
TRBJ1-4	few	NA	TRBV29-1	CSVVVIMGEKLFF	TGCAGCGTTGTTGTCATAATGGGGGAAAAACTGTTTTTT
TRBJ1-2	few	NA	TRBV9	CASSVAGGAVGYTF	TGTGCCAGCAGCGTAGCGGGGGGGGCTGTCGGCTACACCTTC
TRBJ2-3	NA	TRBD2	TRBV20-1	CSASGLAGGPSTDTQYF	TGCAGTGCTAGCGGACTAGCGGGAGGGCCAAGCACAGATACGCAGTATTTT
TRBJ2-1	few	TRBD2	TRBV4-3	CASSQDRISGNNEQFF	TGCGCCAGCAGCCAAGATCGTATTAGCGGGAACAATGAGCAGTTCTTC
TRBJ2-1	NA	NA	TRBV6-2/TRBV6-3	CASSLVAWAQFF	TGTGCCAGCAGTCTCGTCGCGTGGGCGCAGTTCTTC
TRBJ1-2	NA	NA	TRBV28	CASSFGGPLGGGYTF	TGTGCCAGCAGTTTCGGGGGTCCCCTCGGGGGGGGCTACACCTTC
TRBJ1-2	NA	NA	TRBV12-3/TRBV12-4	CASSLGPINYGYTF	TGTGCCAGCAGTTTAGGGCCGATTAACTATGGCTACACCTTC
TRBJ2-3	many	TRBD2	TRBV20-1	CSAVTAAGVGDTQYF	TGCAGTGCTGTAACGGCGGCGGGAGTTGGAGATACGCAGTATTTT